Shown below are 21 T cell receptor beta chains from a single sample sequenced in a study of response to subunit inactivated influenza vaccine. TCRdb recomputed calls from the RT-PCR reads with MiXCR, one row per CDR3 protein. This sample has 700,000 to 800,000 distinct CDR3 sequences; about 18% occur once, and the top ten carry 11%. The sequenced sample was PBMCs from blood, obtained 4 to 6 days after vaccination. The receptor source for this set is a man aged 50 to 60 who received an inactivated influenza vaccine.

This clonotype has only a few counts. The chain carries TRBV30 and TRBJ2-7; D is possibly TRBD2 (6 bases). The germline V gene has CDR1 GTSNPN and CDR2 SVGIG (reference sequence). The CDR3 is 13 residues long. The V gene lost 2 bases and the J gene lost 3 bases, with 11 bases spanning the gap. This CDR3 is CAWSRGLRYEQYF. The CDR3 DNA sequence: TGTGCCTGGAGTCGGGGACTTCGCTACGAGCAGTACTTC.

This clonotype was seen only a few times. For the CDR3, the DNA is TGTGCCAGCAGCTTCAGGGGTGTTGACACTGAAGCTTTCTTT. Protein product: CASSFRGVDTEAFF. The chain has TRBV9 and TRBJ1-1; the D gene is possibly TRBD1 (6 bases). Germline lookup yields CDR1 SGDLS and CDR2 YYNGEE. The length of the CDR3 is 14 residues. Between the trimmed V and J ends, which lost 4 bases and 3 bases, there was a span of 13 bases.

The chain carries TRBV6-1 and TRBJ1-6; D gene ambiguous. CDR1 is MNHNS, CDR2 SASEGT, per germline. The CDR3 runs 13 residues. V was shortened by 3 bases and J by 7 bases, with 7 bases between the two germline ends. Written as DNA, the CDR3 is TGTGCCAGCAGTGAGACAAAGAATTCACCCCTCCACTTT. It codes for CASSETKNSPLHF.

This clonotype was counted only a few times. A read error may produce the germline difference seen at one junction end. The genes are TRBV20-1 and TRBJ2-6, with 7 bases fitting TRBD1. Germline-derived CDR1 and CDR2 are DFQATT and SNEGSKA (reference sequence). The CDR3 has 15 residues. CDR3 coding DNA: TGCAGTGGTAGACAGGGCTCCTCTGGGGCCAACGTCCTGACTTTC. This translates into CSGRQGSSGANVLTF.

This clonotype was found a few times. The V and J genes are TRBV12-3 or TRBV12-4 and TRBJ1-2; D gene uncertain. The CDR3 totals 12 residues. Trimming shortened V by 10 bases and J by 7 bases, and 16 bases separated the two germline ends. CDR3 nucleotide sequence: TGTGCCACCAATCCGGGTCTCTCTGGCTACACCTTC. Encoded protein: CATNPGLSGYTF.

This clonotype was seen a handful of times. This chain joins TRBV11-2 and TRBJ2-5, with D hard to call. CDR3 length: 14 residues. Germline V gene lookup returns CDR1 SGHAT and CDR2 FQNNGV. V lost 5 bases and J lost 2, with 12 bases in between. Written as DNA, the CDR3 is TGTGCCAGCAGCCGGGTGATAGGTCAAGAGACCCAGTACTTC. It yields the protein CASSRVIGQETQYF.

A remark on this clonotype: Compared with germline, one end of the junction differs, possibly owing to a read error. This chain connects TRBV6-4 to TRBJ2-1; 10 bases fit TRBD2. Germline CDR1 MRHNA, CDR2 SNTAGT. The CDR3 is made up of 18 amino acids. CDR3 sequence reads: CASSPLAGALGAYNEQFF. CDR3 in DNA: TGTGCCAGCAGTCCTCTAGCGGGGGCCCTCGGGGCCTATAATGAGCAGTTCTTC.

This clonotype was observed many times. A read error may account for a junction end that differs from germline. The chain couples TRBV7-2 to TRBJ2-5, with D perhaps assigned TRBD1 or TRBD2 (5 bases each). Germline V gives CDR1 SGHTA, CDR2 FQGNSA. CDR3 length equals 14 residues. The CDR3 DNA reads as TGTGCCAGCAGCCTAGCCCAGGGAATGTCGACCCAGTACTTC. Amino acids: CASSLAQGMSTQYF.

This clonotype has a count of ten or more. J is TRBJ1-5 and V is TRBV12-3 or TRBV12-4; D unresolved. The CDR3 is 14 amino acids. The germline V and J ends were trimmed by 5 bases and 5 bases, with 13 bases remaining between them. The CDR3 nucleotides read TGTGCCAGCAGTCCGGACGGGTCGCATCAGCCCCAGCATTTT. The encoded protein is CASSPDGSHQPQHF.

This clonotype showed up just a few times. The chain uses TRBV4-1 and TRBJ1-1; D possibly corresponds to TRBD1 (5 bases). From germline, CDR1 is MGHRA and CDR2 YSYEKL. The CDR3 spans 14 residues. Trimming stripped 2 bases from V and 6 bases from J, with 13 bases between. The CDR3 loop is CASSQWGGVPEAFF. DNA of the CDR3: TGCGCCAGCAGCCAATGGGGCGGGGTCCCTGAAGCTTTCTTT.

With regard to this clonotype: A much larger clone lies a single base off, so this may be a read error. This rearrangement joins TRBV7-2 to TRBJ2-2; a weak D match, TRBD2 (5 bases). V was cut by 5 bases and J by 4 bases, with 14 bases left in between. Germline V CDR1 and CDR2: SGHTA, FQGNSA. This CDR3 contains 15 residues. The chain's CDR3 is CASSLHQGGTGELFF. In nucleotides, the CDR3 is TGTGCCAGCAGCCTCCACCAAGGAGGCACCGGGGAGCTGTTTTTT.

The chain employs TRBV11-2 and TRBJ2-2; 9 nucleotides agree with TRBD2. The V gene's germline CDR1 is SGHAT and CDR2 FQNNGV. The CDR3 is made up of 16 amino acids. Losses at the gene ends were 7 bases for V and 3 bases for J; bases not matched to a gene: 9. The CDR3 sequence is CASTRIAGDYTGELFF. Written as DNA, the CDR3 is TGTGCCAGCACCAGAATAGCGGGGGACTACACCGGGGAGCTGTTTTTT.

This clonotype was counted a few times. This chain connects TRBV20-1 to TRBJ2-1, with 10 bases lining up with TRBD2. Germline V gene data show CDR1 as DFQATT and CDR2 as SNEGSKA (reference sequence). V lost 1 base, J lost 10 bases, and 4 bases stayed unmatched. The length of the CDR3 is 13 residues. The CDR3: CSARVLAGNEQFF. CDR3 in DNA: TGCAGTGCTAGAGTACTAGCGGGGAACGAGCAGTTCTTC.

This clonotype was seen more than once but under ten times. J is TRBJ2-1 and V is TRBV7-2; no firm D call. Germline CDR1 SGHTA, CDR2 FQGNSA. The CDR3 consists of 15 residues. V lost 1 base, J lost 4 bases, and 11 bases lay in between. The CDR3 DNA reads TGTGCCAGCAGCTTAGGGTGGGAACCTTACAATGAGCAGTTCTTC. It is translated as CASSLGWEPYNEQFF.

This clonotype was recorded only once. A much larger clone differs by one base, so this may be a read error. The rearrangement uses TRBV5-1 and TRBJ2-3, with 12 bases matching TRBD1. Germline CDR1 SGHRS, CDR2 YFSETQ. The CDR3 loop spans 15 amino acids. The V gene end was trimmed by 5 bases and the J gene end by 6 bases; junction bases not matched to a gene: 7. CDR3 sequence: CASRPGTGGPDTQYF. CDR3 DNA: TGCGCCAGCAGGCCCGGGACAGGGGGCCCTGATACGCAGTATTTT.

This chain connects TRBV7-9 to TRBJ2-1; D possibly corresponds to TRBD2 (6 bases). The germline V and J ends were trimmed by 4 bases and 3 bases, with 13 bases remaining between them. The germline gives CDR1 SEHNR, CDR2 FQNEAQ (reference sequence). This CDR3 is built from 15 residues. CDR3 loop: CASSSGTLLYNEQFF. As DNA, the CDR3 is TGTGCCAGCAGCTCCGGGACTCTACTCTACAATGAGCAGTTCTTC. Supplemented by reference TRBV7-9 and TRBJ2-1, the full variable domain reads DTGVSQNPRHKITKRGQNVTFRCDPISEHNRLYWYRQTLGQGPEFLTYFQNEAQLEKSRLLSDRFSAERPKGSFSTLEIQRTEQGDSAMYLCASSSGTLLYNEQFFGPGTRLTVL.

V and J are TRBV6-1 and TRBJ1-4; 10 nucleotides agree with TRBD1. V dropped 9 bases and J dropped 6; count of bases not matched to a gene: 7. From germline, CDR1 is MNHNS and CDR2 SASEGT. CDR3 length equals 14 residues. The CDR3 region is CARTSGTGDEKLFF. The CDR3 nucleotides are TGTGCCAGAACCTCCGGGACAGGGGATGAAAAACTGTTTTTT.

V gene TRBV5-6 combines with J gene TRBJ2-7, with TRBD1 as a possible D gene (6 bases). Germline V gene sequence: CDR1 SGHDT, CDR2 YYEEEE. The CDR3 has 14 amino acids. With 3 bases removed from V and 2 bases from J, the gap between germline ends came to 12 bases. This CDR3 is CASSWGTRAYEQYF. DNA of the CDR3: TGTGCCAGCAGCTGGGGGACACGAGCCTACGAGCAGTACTTC. Full variable domain (remainder filled in from reference TRBV5-6 and TRBJ2-7): DAGVTQSPTHLIKTRGQQVTLRCSPKSGHDTVSWYQQALGQGPQFIFQYYEEEERQRGNFPDRFSGHQFPNYSSELNVNALLLGDSALYLCASSWGTRAYEQYFGPGTRLTVT.

CDR3 nucleotide sequence: TGCGCCAGCAGCCAAGAGTGGAGGACAGGGATTACCGGGGAGCTGTTTTTT. Amino acid sequence: CASSQEWRTGITGELFF. The chain links TRBV4-3 to TRBJ2-2, with 8 bases aligning to TRBD1. Germline V lookup: CDR1 LGHNA, CDR2 YSLEER. With 0 bases clipped from V and 5 bases from J, the junction kept 8 bases outside the gene matches. This CDR3 has 17 residues.

This clonotype was seen a handful of times. DNA for the CDR3: TGCGCCAGCAGCTACGGGAACCAGGCCTACGAGCAGTACTTC. This sequence encodes CASSYGNQAYEQYF. This rearrangement joins TRBV10-2 to TRBJ2-7; a weak D match, TRBD2 (5 bases). The CDR3 length is 14 residues. Germline-derived CDR1 and CDR2 are WSHSY and SAAADI. The ends were cut back, 6 bases at V and 2 bases at J, with 14 bases in the middle.

The rearrangement uses TRBV29-1 and TRBJ2-7; D is undetermined. The CDR3 is made up of 14 amino acids. V was shortened by 4 bases and J by 2 bases, with 15 bases between the two germline ends. Per germline, CDR1 SQVTM and CDR2 ANQGSEA. The CDR3 loop is CSVGVRKKAYEQYF. CDR3 nucleotide sequence: TGCAGCGTTGGGGTACGGAAAAAAGCCTACGAGCAGTACTTC.